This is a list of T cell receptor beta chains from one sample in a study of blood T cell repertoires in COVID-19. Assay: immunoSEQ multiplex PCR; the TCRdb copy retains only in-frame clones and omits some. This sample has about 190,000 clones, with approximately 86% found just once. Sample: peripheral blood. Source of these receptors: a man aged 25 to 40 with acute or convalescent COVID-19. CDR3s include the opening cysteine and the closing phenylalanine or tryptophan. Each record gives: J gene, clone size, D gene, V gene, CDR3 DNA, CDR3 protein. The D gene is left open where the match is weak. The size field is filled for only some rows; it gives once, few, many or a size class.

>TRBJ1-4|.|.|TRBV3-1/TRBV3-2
TGTGCCAGCAGCCAAGATCTAGGAGAAAAACTGTTTTTT
CASSQDLGEKLFF
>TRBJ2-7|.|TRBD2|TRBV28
TGTGCCAGCACTATGGCGGGAGGCCTGAGCTCCTACGAGCAGTACTTC
CASTMAGGLSSYEQYF
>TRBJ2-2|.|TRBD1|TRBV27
TGTGCCAGCAGTTTCCGGACAGGGGTGAACGGGGAGCTGTTTTTT
CASSFRTGVNGELFF
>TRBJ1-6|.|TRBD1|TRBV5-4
TGTGCCAGCAGCCCTATACCACAGGGGATGGGCAATTCACCCCTCCACTTT
CASSPIPQGMGNSPLHF
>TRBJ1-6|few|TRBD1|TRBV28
TGTGCCAGCAGTTTATGGGGACAGGGTAATTCACCCCTCCACTTT
CASSLWGQGNSPLHF
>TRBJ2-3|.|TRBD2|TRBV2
TGTGCCAGCAGGAACAGCGGGGGCATGGGGGATACGCAGTATTTT
CASRNSGGMGDTQYF
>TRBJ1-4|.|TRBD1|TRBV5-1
TGCGCCAGCAGCCTGCGACAGGGGGCGAAAGAAAAACTGTTTTTT
CASSLRQGAKEKLFF
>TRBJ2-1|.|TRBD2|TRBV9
TGTGCCAGCAGCGTAGACGGGAGGGCCATCGATGAGCAGTTCTTC
CASSVDGRAIDEQFF
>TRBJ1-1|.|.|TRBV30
TGTGCCTGGAGTGTACGGTACAGGGAAGCTTTCTTT
CAWSVRYREAFF
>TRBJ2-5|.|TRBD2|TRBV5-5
TGTGCCAGCGATACGGGCGGGGGGGCCGGTTTAGAGACCCAGTACTTC
CASDTGGGAGLETQYF
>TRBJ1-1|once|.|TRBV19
TGTGCCAGTAGTATAAGGGGAAAGACTGAAGCTTTCTTT
CASSIRGKTEAFF
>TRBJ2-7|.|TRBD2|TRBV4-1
TGCGCCAGCAGCCACTCTAGCGGGAGCTCCTACGAGCAGTACTTC
CASSHSSGSSYEQYF
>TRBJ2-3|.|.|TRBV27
TGTGCCAGCAGTTTATTTCCGAGCACAGATACGCAGTATTTT
CASSLFPSTDTQYF
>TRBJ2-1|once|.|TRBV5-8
TGTGCCAGCAGCTTGTACGACGGAGGCTACAATGAGCAGTTCTTC
CASSLYDGGYNEQFF
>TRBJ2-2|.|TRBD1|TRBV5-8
TGTGCCAGCAGCCTTCCGGGACAGCACACCGGGGAGCTGTTTTTT
CASSLPGQHTGELFF
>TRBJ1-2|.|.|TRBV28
TGTGCCAGCAGTTTAGGGGGAGGAGTCTATGGCTACACCTTC
CASSLGGGVYGYTF
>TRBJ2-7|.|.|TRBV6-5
TGTGCCAGCACCCTAATCTCCGGGATCCCGAACGAGCAGTACTTC
CASTLISGIPNEQYF
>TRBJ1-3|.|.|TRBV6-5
TGTGCCAGCAGCACGACAGCCTCTGGAAACACCATATATTTT
CASSTTASGNTIYF
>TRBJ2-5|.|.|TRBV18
TGTGCCAGCTCACCACGGAGAGAAGAGACCCAGTACTTC
CASSPRREETQYF
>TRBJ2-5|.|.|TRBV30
TGTGCCCGCTCGACTGGACGCCAAGGACAGGAGACCCAGTACTTC
CARSTGRQGQETQYF
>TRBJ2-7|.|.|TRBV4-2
TGTGCCAGCAGCCAAATCCAGGCTAGCAGCTCTTCCTACGAGCAGTACTTC
CASSQIQASSSSYEQYF
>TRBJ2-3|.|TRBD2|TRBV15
TGTGCCACCAGCAGGGGGGGGAGCACAGATACGCAGTATTTT
CATSRGGSTDTQYF
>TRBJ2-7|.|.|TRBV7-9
TGTGCCAGCAGCTTTCCAGGGATCCAATACGAGCAGTACTTC
CASSFPGIQYEQYF
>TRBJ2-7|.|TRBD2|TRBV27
TGTGCCAGCAGTCCCAGGGCGGCGTCTAGCGGGACCTACGAGCAGTACTTC
CASSPRAASSGTYEQYF
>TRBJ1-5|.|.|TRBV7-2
TGTGCCAGCAGCTTTGCCGTCGGGATAAGAGGCAATCAGCCCCAGCATTTT
CASSFAVGIRGNQPQHF
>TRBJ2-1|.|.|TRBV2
TGTGCCAGCAGTGCCATCGAGGCCAGCTACAATGAGCAGTTCTTC
CASSAIEASYNEQFF
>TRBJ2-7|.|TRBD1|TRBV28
TGTGCCAGCAGTATACAGGGGTACGAGCAGTACTTC
CASSIQGYEQYF
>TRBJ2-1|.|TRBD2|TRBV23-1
TGCGCCAGCAGTCAATCCGCTAGCGGGAGGCCAAACTCCTACAATGAGCAGTTCTTC
CASSQSASGRPNSYNEQFF
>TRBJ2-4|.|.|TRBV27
TGTGCCAGCAGTCCCAGGGCATCGTCCAAAAACATTCAGTACTTC
CASSPRASSKNIQYF
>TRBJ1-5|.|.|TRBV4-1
TGCGCCAGCAGTTTTTACCGGGGATTACAGCCCCAGCATTTT
CASSFYRGLQPQHF
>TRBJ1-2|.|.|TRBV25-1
TGTGCCAGCAGTGAACCGATCACAGGGTTGAGTGGCTACACCTTC
CASSEPITGLSGYTF
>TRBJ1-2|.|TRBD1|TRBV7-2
TGTGCCAGCAGCTTGGGCAGGGGGAACTATGGCTACACCTTC
CASSLGRGNYGYTF
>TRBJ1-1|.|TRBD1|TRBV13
TGTGCCAGCAGCTTAAGGACAGGGGTGGAAGCTTTCTTT
CASSLRTGVEAFF
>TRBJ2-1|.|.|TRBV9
TGTGCCAGCAGAGCCGCGCCGGGGGGCGGGTTCTTC
CASRAAPGGGFF
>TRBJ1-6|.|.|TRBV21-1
TGTGCCAGCAGCACCACCCAGGGACAGGCGGTTTCGGCCCTCCACTTT
CASSTTQGQAVSALHF
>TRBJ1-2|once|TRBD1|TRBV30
TGTGCCTGGAGTGTAGGACAGGGTCGCAACTATGGCTACACCTTC
CAWSVGQGRNYGYTF
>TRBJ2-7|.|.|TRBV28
TGTGCCAGCAGTTTAGCCCCAGCCGGGTATCACGAGCAGTACTTC
CASSLAPAGYHEQYF
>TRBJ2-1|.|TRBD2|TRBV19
TGTGCCAGCACCGCTAGCGGCCGAAACAATGAGCAGTTCTTC
CASTASGRNNEQFF